Listed below are T cell receptor beta chains from one sample, sequenced in a study of T cell changes during pregnancy in multiple sclerosis. Assay: immunoSEQ multiplex PCR; the TCRdb copy retains only in-frame clones and omits some. The data show tens of thousands of clones, 91% seen once. The sequencing used CD4+ T cells from peripheral blood mononuclear cells, collected in the second trimester of pregnancy. All receptors come from a female donor in good health, enrolled as a control in a pregnancy study. The CDR3 runs from the conserved cysteine through the conserved F or W. D genes are given only for firm matches. Clone size is not always given. Where it is, it says once, few, many or a class for expanded clones.

cdr3_nt cdr3_aa d_call j_call clone_size v_call
TGTGCCAGTAGTATAGTAGCGGGAAGGCCGACTAAAGATACGCAGTATTTT CASSIVAGRPTKDTQYF TRBD2 TRBJ2-3 NA TRBV19
TGTGCCAGCAGCCCACCGGGGGGGCCCGCCTACGAGCAGTACTTC CASSPPGGPAYEQYF TRBD2 TRBJ2-7 NA TRBV7-9
TGTGCCATCAGTGAACGGGGGGGGGACTACAATGAGCAGTTCTTC CAISERGGDYNEQFF TRBD2 TRBJ2-1 NA TRBV10-3
TGCAGCGTCGGACTAGCGGGTTCCAATGAGCAGTTCTTC CSVGLAGSNEQFF TRBD2 TRBJ2-1 NA TRBV29-1
TGTGCCAGCAGTCCGCGGTCCGGGGAGCTGTTTTTT CASSPRSGELFF NA TRBJ2-2 NA TRBV6-6
TGCAGCGGTAGACAGGGGAACACTGAAGCTTTCTTT CSGRQGNTEAFF TRBD1 TRBJ1-1 NA TRBV29-1
TGTGCCAGCAGCGTACTGCTCAGGGGTGAGCAGTTCTTC CASSVLLRGEQFF NA TRBJ2-1 NA TRBV9
TGTGCCAGCAGCTTACAGGGTTTGCAAGAGACCCAGTACTTC CASSLQGLQETQYF NA TRBJ2-5 NA TRBV11-2
TGCGCCAGCAGCTTGACCGGTCGGGGAGGCACAGATACGCAGTATTTT CASSLTGRGGTDTQYF NA TRBJ2-3 NA TRBV5-1
TGTGCCAGCAGTGAAATCGGTTCTTTTAGCAATCAGCCCCAGCATTTT CASSEIGSFSNQPQHF NA TRBJ1-5 once TRBV2
TGTGCCAGCAGTGAACTAGCGGGGCTCGGGGAGCAGTACTTC CASSELAGLGEQYF TRBD2 TRBJ2-7 NA TRBV6-4
TGTGCCAGTACCCGCAAAGACAGGGGGAACACTGAAGCTTTCTTT CASTRKDRGNTEAFF TRBD1 TRBJ1-1 NA TRBV19
TGCGCCAGCAGCCCTGGGACTTCTGGGGCCAACGTCCTGACTTTC CASSPGTSGANVLTF NA TRBJ2-6 NA TRBV5-1
TGTGCCAGCAGTGCCGGGGACAGTAACTATGGCTACACCTTC CASSAGDSNYGYTF TRBD1 TRBJ1-2 NA TRBV6-1
TGTGCCACCGCCTTGGACTTAGCTAATGAAAAACTGTTTTTT CATALDLANEKLFF NA TRBJ1-4 NA TRBV28
TGCGCCAGCAGCTTCGGCACCGGGGAGCTGTTTTTT CASSFGTGELFF NA TRBJ2-2 NA TRBV5-1
TGTGCCATCAGCGGCCAGGGTTTCTCAGATACGCAGTATTTT CAISGQGFSDTQYF NA TRBJ2-3 NA TRBV10-3
TGCGCCAGCAGCGCCGGGAACCTCATCGCCACAGATACGCAGTATTTT CASSAGNLIATDTQYF NA TRBJ2-3 NA TRBV4-1
TGTGCCAGTCTCTCCGCAGGGGGGATAGGTAATTCACCCCTCCACTTT CASLSAGGIGNSPLHF TRBD1 TRBJ1-6 NA TRBV27
TGTGCCAGCAGCTTAAACACCGACACTGAAGCTTTCTTT CASSLNTDTEAFF NA TRBJ1-1 NA TRBV7-3
TGTGCCAGCAGTGATGTGTCAGGACATCCCTATTTCCACTTT CASSDVSGHPYFHF NA TRBJ1-1 NA TRBV6-4
TGTGCCAGCAGCCCCGGGACAGCCTACAATGAGCAGTTCTTC CASSPGTAYNEQFF TRBD1 TRBJ2-1 NA TRBV6-6
TGCGCCAGCAGACATCGACAGATTCCCTACAATGAGCAGTTCTTC CASRHRQIPYNEQFF NA TRBJ2-1 once TRBV23-1
TGCAGCGTTGCCCACTGGGCCTTAACAGGGACAGAAGGCTACACCTTC CSVAHWALTGTEGYTF TRBD1 TRBJ1-2 NA TRBV29-1
TGTGCCAGTAGTTCTATGTCAGGCTACGAGCAGTACTTC CASSSMSGYEQYF NA TRBJ2-7 NA TRBV19
TGTGCCAGCAGTTTAGCCGGTGACTCTTGGTATTTT CASSLAGDSWYF NA TRBJ2-3 NA TRBV27
TGTGCCAGCAGCGGTGGCAGGGGAGGGGCCTACGAGCAGTACTTC CASSGGRGGAYEQYF NA TRBJ2-7 NA TRBV9
TGTGCCTGGAGTGTGGGCACCTATAATTCACCCCTCCACTTT CAWSVGTYNSPLHF NA TRBJ1-6 once TRBV30
TGCGCCAGCAGCCAACTACAGGGGCCTGGAAACACCATATATTTT CASSQLQGPGNTIYF TRBD1 TRBJ1-3 NA TRBV4-1
TGCGCCAGCAGCCTACAGGGAGAGCAAGCTTTCTTT CASSLQGEQAFF NA TRBJ1-1 NA TRBV5-1
TGCGCCAGCAGCTTCGATGGGACAGTCGAAGCTTTCTTT CASSFDGTVEAFF TRBD1 TRBJ1-1 NA TRBV5-1
TGTGCCAGCAGTGACCGGACAGGGAATAATTCACCCCTCCACTTT CASSDRTGNNSPLHF TRBD1 TRBJ1-6 few TRBV2
TGCGCCAGCAGCTTGACAGGAGACACCGGGGAGCTGTTTTTT CASSLTGDTGELFF NA TRBJ2-2 NA TRBV5-1
TGTGCCAGCAGTTTCGCCGGGGGACGGAATCAGCCCCAGCATTTT CASSFAGGRNQPQHF NA TRBJ1-5 NA TRBV28
TGCGCCAGCAGCCAAGGGCTAGCGGGGACGATCAAAAACATTCAGTACTTC CASSQGLAGTIKNIQYF TRBD2 TRBJ2-4 NA TRBV4-1
TGCAGCGTTGGAAAAGGCCCTAGCACTGAAGCTTTCTTT CSVGKGPSTEAFF NA TRBJ1-1 once TRBV29-1
TGTGCCAGTAGTGGGCTAGCCAAGCTCTCTGGGGCCAACGTCCTGACTTTC CASSGLAKLSGANVLTF NA TRBJ2-6 NA TRBV19
TGTGCCAGCAGTCAGGACAGCCTAAATGAAAAACTGTTTTTT CASSQDSLNEKLFF NA TRBJ1-4 NA TRBV7-2
TGTGCCAGCAGCGCGCGTTTGGGGGCGGGCAGCACTGAAGCTTTCTTT CASSARLGAGSTEAFF NA TRBJ1-1 NA TRBV5-4
TGTGCCAGCCAGTTTAACACTGAAGCTTTCTTT CASQFNTEAFF NA TRBJ1-1 NA TRBV6-5
TGTGCCAGCAGGGGGGACACTGCGAATCAGCCCCAGCATTTT CASRGDTANQPQHF NA TRBJ1-5 NA TRBV2
TGTGCCAGCAGCTTATCCCTCGGGGGGACCCAGTACTTC CASSLSLGGTQYF NA TRBJ2-5 once TRBV7-6
TGCGCCAGCAGCCTAGGGACAGCTGATACGCAGTATTTT CASSLGTADTQYF TRBD1 TRBJ2-3 NA TRBV4-1
TGTGCCAGCAGCCGGACGGGAGTTAGTTCCGGGCTAGCGGGGCTAAATCGCTACGAGCAGTACTTC CASSRTGVSSGLAGLNRYEQYF TRBD2 TRBJ2-7 NA TRBV28
TGTGCCAGCAGTTTGAATGGGCGACCGAACCAGCCCCAGCATTTT CASSLNGRPNQPQHF NA TRBJ1-5 NA TRBV28
TGTGCCAGCTCACCACGGACAGGTCAGAACACTGAAGCTTTCTTT CASSPRTGQNTEAFF TRBD1 TRBJ1-1 NA TRBV18
TGTGCCAGCAGCTTAATCGGGACAGGATCCTACGAGCAGTACTTC CASSLIGTGSYEQYF TRBD1 TRBJ2-7 NA TRBV7-9
TGTGCCAGCAGCGGGGGACAGGGGAGAGAGACCCAGTACTTC CASSGGQGRETQYF NA TRBJ2-5 NA TRBV21-1
TGTGCCAGCAGTGAGCAGGCCACGGGGACTGAAGCTTTCTTT CASSEQATGTEAFF NA TRBJ1-1 NA TRBV6-1
TGTGCCAGTAGGAGACAGGGGGCGGGCTATGGCTACACCTTC CASRRQGAGYGYTF TRBD1 TRBJ1-2 NA TRBV19
TGTGCCTGGAGTCTCGGGACTAGCTGGGGGAATGAGCAGTTCTTC CAWSLGTSWGNEQFF TRBD2 TRBJ2-1 NA TRBV30
TGTGCCTGGAGATCCATCAGGGGTGGGGGTGGCTACACCTTC CAWRSIRGGGGYTF NA TRBJ1-2 NA TRBV30
TGTGCCAGCAGCTTAAGACAAGCTGGAAACACCATATATTTT CASSLRQAGNTIYF NA TRBJ1-3 once TRBV5-4
TGTGCCAGCAGCTTAGCCAGCGGGCCTCAGTTCTTC CASSLASGPQFF NA TRBJ2-1 NA TRBV7-9